This T cell receptor beta chain was captured in a study of control samples from healthy donors and cancer patients. The CDR3 consists of 15 residues. CDR1 and CDR2 from the germline V gene are SSHAT and FNYEAQ (reference sequence). Using immunoSEQ multiplex PCR, the repertoire was profiled, and TCRdb retains in-frame clones only, with some absent. Of 60,000 to 75,000 clones in the sample, about 87% were seen once. The sequence came from a man aged 50-59 years in good health. Sequencing was performed on blood. This chain connects TRBV7-7 to TRBJ2-2; 9 bases agree with TRBD1. The CDR3 region is CASGGTGWNTGELFF. The CDR3 DNA is TGTGCTAGCGGAGGGACAGGGTGGAACACCGGGGAGCTGTTTTTT.